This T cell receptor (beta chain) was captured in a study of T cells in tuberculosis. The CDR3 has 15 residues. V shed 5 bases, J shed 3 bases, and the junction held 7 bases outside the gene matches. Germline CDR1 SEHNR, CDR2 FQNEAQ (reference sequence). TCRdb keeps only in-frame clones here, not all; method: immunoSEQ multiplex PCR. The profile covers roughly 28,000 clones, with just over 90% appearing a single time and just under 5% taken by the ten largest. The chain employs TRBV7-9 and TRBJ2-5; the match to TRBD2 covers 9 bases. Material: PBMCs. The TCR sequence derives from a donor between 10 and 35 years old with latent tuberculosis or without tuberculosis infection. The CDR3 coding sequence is TGTGCCAGCAGCGCCGGGACTAGCAGAGAAGAGACCCAGTACTTC. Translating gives CASSAGTSREETQYF.